These T cell receptor beta chains were read from a single sample in a study of blood T cell repertoires in COVID-19. Produced via immunoSEQ multiplex PCR; TCRdb's table is partial and in-frame only. The table lists fewer than 130,000 clones, around 79% of them singletons. Sequenced: peripheral blood. The receptor source for this set is a woman aged 80 or older with active or convalescent COVID-19. Both conserved end residues are trimmed from each CDR3. Size values are once, few and many counts, or a class for expanded clones, and some rows have none.

cdr3_aa,clone_size,v_call
ASSQRDRGYYEQY,NA,TRBV4-2
ASSLLRAETQY,NA,TRBV4-1
ASRKGTGATYEQY,NA,TRBV6-5
SVEEVSLPTDTQY,NA,TRBV29-1
ASSYSNPSGLGTQY,NA,TRBV6-5
ASGGQRNQPQH,NA,TRBV2
ASSLTAGRDSPLH,few,TRBV5-6
ASSFSRGAEAF,NA,TRBV27
ASSQVVGGPGEQY,few,TRBV4-2
ASSPTPGTEAGEQY,NA,TRBV4-2
ASSLDRATEAF,few,TRBV5-1
ASSLGGTQETQY,NA,TRBV5-1
ATSRDSADYGYT,NA,TRBV15
AISDVWTIGNNEQF,NA,TRBV10-3
ASSYANRDTEAF,once,TRBV5-4
AHSHPNYGYT,NA,TRBV12-1
ASSSLAGVADTQY,NA,TRBV5-1
ASSMRTSGIGTGELF,NA,TRBV5-1
ASREEETQY,few,TRBV5-1
ASSTRTGASEQY,NA,TRBV18
ASSPSGGLYNEQF,NA,TRBV5-1
ASGPEGRETQY,NA,TRBV12-5
ASNPGTNYGYT,once,TRBV6-5
ATSRDRPGTEAF,NA,TRBV15
ASSLRQGTETQY,NA,TRBV5-6
ASSLLENQPQH,NA,TRBV12-3/TRBV12-4
ASSLTTEGNTIY,once,TRBV9
ASSDRGESGVNTEAF,NA,TRBV6-4
ASSPPSRLNVPF,few,TRBV18
ASSYAGIEKLF,NA,TRBV6-6
ASSAHPSGSNNEQF,many,TRBV6-6
ASSLARGTHNEKLF,NA,TRBV7-9
ASSPVGGAGANVLT,NA,TRBV7-2
ASRKALAGESEQY,NA,TRBV2
ASSESGRAGIGGYT,NA,TRBV10-1
ASSPGQGSGYT,NA,TRBV2
ASQSGQGPSYT,NA,TRBV6-6
ASSPQGGSYGGQETQY,NA,TRBV4-2
ASSTRQGDTGELF,NA,TRBV18
ASSSRGYEQY,few,TRBV7-6
ASRGGTVNYGYT,NA,TRBV9
ASSQSSGIEYEQY,NA,TRBV18
ASSPGQATYEQY,NA,TRBV18
ASSSPGLAGGELF,NA,TRBV3-1/TRBV3-2
ASRRQGGNTIY,NA,TRBV9
ASSPTRSNYGYT,NA,TRBV6-2/TRBV6-3
ASSLGGGEGGEKLF,NA,TRBV11-2
ASSPLMIAYSTDTQY,once,TRBV4-2
ASSFVAQETQY,few,TRBV12-3/TRBV12-4
ASSPPWDRGFSETQY,NA,TRBV3-1/TRBV3-2
ASSLQGAYGYT,NA,TRBV5-1
ASSLQGNYGYT,NA,TRBV11-3
ASSSGQGADGYT,NA,TRBV27
ASSHASTGSYNEQF,NA,TRBV4-2
ASRPGLAGVIDTQY,NA,TRBV5-4